This T cell receptor (beta chain) was recovered during a study of T cell responses to AZD1222 COVID-19 vaccine. Points from the study as a whole: Mostly white British, mostly female donors; authors suggested clonal diversity may be underestimated. Only a handful of AZD1222 recipients were seropositive at baseline.

Germline lookup yields CDR1 MGHRA and CDR2 YSYEKL. The CDR3 extends over 15 amino acids. The V gene lost 1 base and the J gene lost 5 bases, with 12 bases spanning the gap. Of note for this clone: Antigen specificity is unknown.

Profiled with immunoSEQ multiplex PCR; TCRdb holds only in-frame clones, not every one. The repertoire includes fewer than 150,000 clones, approximately 90% of them detected once, and under 1.5% sits in the top ten. The clonotype originates from an adult in good health. The rearrangement links TRBV4-1 to TRBJ1-5; TRBD1 might be the D (5 bases). The starting material was peripheral blood, obtained on day 0 of AZD1222 vaccination. The CDR3 sequence is CASSQGLLGDQPQHF. CDR3 nucleotide sequence: TGCGCCAGCAGCCAAGGCCTCTTGGGGGATCAGCCCCAGCATTTT.